These T cell receptor beta chains were read from a single sample in a study of long-term antiretroviral therapy in people with HIV. Using immunoSEQ multiplex PCR, the repertoire was profiled, and TCRdb retains in-frame clones only, with some absent. The sample holds some 25,000 clones, roughly 79% seen once. Material: unsorted PBMCs, obtained 2.1 years after starting antiretroviral therapy. Receptors originate from a man aged 25 to 40 with HIV. Each CDR3 is given with its conserved first and last residue. A D gene is named only where the DNA matches it firmly. Size is omitted from some rows. Given values are once, few, many or a class for expanded clones.

D gene | J gene | V gene | CDR3 length | clone size | CDR3 DNA | CDR3 protein
- | TRBJ1-1 | TRBV11-1 | 14 | - | TGTGCCAGCAGCGCCAGCCCTTGGAACACTGAAGCTTTCTTT | CASSASPWNTEAFF
- | TRBJ1-3 | TRBV5-4 | 14 | - | TGTGCCAGCAGCCTACAGGGTTATGGAAACACCATATATTTT | CASSLQGYGNTIYF
- | TRBJ1-4 | TRBV7-2 | 16 | once | TGTGCCAGCAGCTTAGATTTTCCGGGAGTGGGCGAAAAACTGTTTTTT | CASSLDFPGVGEKLFF
TRBD2 | TRBJ2-2 | TRBV4-1 | 15 | - | TGCGCCAGCAGTTGGGAGGGACTCAACACCGGGGAGCTGTTTTTT | CASSWEGLNTGELFF
- | TRBJ1-5 | TRBV27 | 16 | - | TGTGCCAGCAGTTTTGGCCCAAGCTCCAGCAATCAGCCCCAGCATTTT | CASSFGPSSSNQPQHF
TRBD1 | TRBJ2-3 | TRBV6-5 | 16 | - | TGTGCCAGCAGTTACCGCACAGGGGTGCGCACAGATACGCAGTATTTT | CASSYRTGVRTDTQYF
TRBD1 | TRBJ1-2 | TRBV6-4 | 14 | - | TGTGCCAGCAGTGACTCGAACAGGGGAAGTTCCTACACCTTC | CASSDSNRGSSYTF
TRBD1 | TRBJ2-3 | TRBV30 | 16 | once | TGTGCCTGGAGTATGCGGACAGGGGGATTCACAGATACGCAGTATTTT | CAWSMRTGGFTDTQYF
TRBD1 | TRBJ1-5 | TRBV7-2 | 13 | - | TGTGCCAGCAGCACCGACAGGGTCCGTCCCCAGCATTTT | CASSTDRVRPQHF
- | TRBJ2-1 | TRBV25-1 | 17 | - | TGTGCCAGCAACGAGGGGGGATGGGGGGACTCCTACAATGAGCAGTTCTTC | CASNEGGWGDSYNEQFF
TRBD2 | TRBJ2-7 | TRBV9 | 14 | few | TGTGCCAGCAGTCCAGGGACTAGCGCCGACGAGCAGTACTTC | CASSPGTSADEQYF
- | TRBJ2-1 | TRBV7-8 | 11 | - | TGTGCCAGCAGCTTAGTTTACGAGCAGTTCTTC | CASSLVYEQFF
- | TRBJ1-2 | TRBV29-1 | 14 | - | TGCAGCGTGCCGGGACGCCAGAAGTTCTATGGCTACACCTTC | CSVPGRQKFYGYTF
- | TRBJ1-3 | TRBV5-6 | 17 | - | TGTGCCAGCAGCTTGGGGGACCGCCGCCTCTCTGGAAACACCATATATTTT | CASSLGDRRLSGNTIYF
TRBD2 | TRBJ2-7 | TRBV29-1 | 15 | - | TGCAGCGTGGAGACTAGCGGGAGCCGGAGCTACGAGCAGTACTTC | CSVETSGSRSYEQYF
TRBD1 | TRBJ1-3 | TRBV15 | 15 | - | TGTGCCACCAGCACCAAAGACAGGGGAGGAAACACCATATATTTT | CATSTKDRGGNTIYF
- | TRBJ2-7 | TRBV11-2 | 12 | - | TGTGCCAGCAGCTTCGGGGGTTACGAGCAGTACTTC | CASSFGGYEQYF
- | TRBJ1-5 | TRBV7-2 | 13 | - | TGTGCCAGCAGCCAAGACAGCTTTCAGCCCCAGCATTTT | CASSQDSFQPQHF
- | TRBJ2-5 | TRBV6-6 | 15 | - | TGTGCCTCGGACGGGGCAGGGGTTGTCCAAGAGACCCAGTACTTC | CASDGAGVVQETQYF
TRBD1 | TRBJ2-7 | TRBV28 | 16 | - | TGTGCCAGCAGTACCACCCCGGACAGGGGGCAATACGAGCAGTACTTC | CASSTTPDRGQYEQYF
TRBD1 | TRBJ1-2 | TRBV7-2 | 16 | - | TGTGCCAGCAGCTTAGGTTGGCGGACAGGGGACTATGGCTACACCTTC | CASSLGWRTGDYGYTF
TRBD1 | TRBJ1-1 | TRBV9 | 16 | once | TGTGCCAGCAGCGTAGGGACAGGGGGTGGGAACACTGAAGCTTTCTTT | CASSVGTGGGNTEAFF
TRBD1 | TRBJ1-5 | TRBV27 | 14 | once | TGTGCCAGCAGTTTTAACAGGGGAGTTCAGCCCCAGCATTTT | CASSFNRGVQPQHF
- | TRBJ1-4 | TRBV6-6 | 15 | - | TGTGCCAGCACCCGTGAGGAGACTATTTATGAAAAACTGTTTTTT | CASTREETIYEKLFF
TRBD2 | TRBJ2-1 | TRBV28 | 16 | - | TGTGCCAGCAGTTTATTGGCTAGCGGGGGGTGGAATGAGCAGTTCTTC | CASSLLASGGWNEQFF
- | TRBJ2-7 | TRBV28 | 13 | once | TGTGCCAGCAGTTTATTGACGGGGGTCGAGCAGTACTTC | CASSLLTGVEQYF
TRBD2 | TRBJ2-1 | TRBV14 | 15 | - | TGTGCCAGCAGCCTAGCGGGAGGTCTAGGCAATGAGCAGTTCTTC | CASSLAGGLGNEQFF
- | TRBJ2-2 | TRBV5-1 | 13 | - | TGCGCCAGCAGCCTAAGGTCTTCCGGGGAGCTGTTTTTT | CASSLRSSGELFF
- | TRBJ2-3 | TRBV7-6 | 12 | - | TGTGCCAGCAGCTTAGCGGAAGATACGCAGTATTTT | CASSLAEDTQYF
- | TRBJ1-2 | TRBV6-6 | 14 | - | TGTGCCAGCAGTTACTCGGGGGGGCTGAGTGGCTACACCTTC | CASSYSGGLSGYTF
- | TRBJ2-7 | TRBV9 | 14 | - | TGTGCCAGCAGCGCCGGTCGGTCATCCCACGAGCAGTACTTC | CASSAGRSSHEQYF
TRBD1 | TRBJ1-5 | TRBV6-1 | 15 | - | TGTGCCAGCAGTGTGGACAGGGCGAGCAATCAGCCCCAGCATTTT | CASSVDRASNQPQHF
- | TRBJ2-7 | TRBV19 | 14 | - | TGTGCCAGTAGTATAGACAGTGGGAGATACGAGCAGTACTTC | CASSIDSGRYEQYF
TRBD1 | TRBJ2-4 | TRBV7-9 | 19 | - | TGTGCCAGCAGTTTCCATCGGACAGGGACCTTTTCAGCCAAAAACATTCAGTACTTC | CASSFHRTGTFSAKNIQYF
- | TRBJ2-3 | TRBV7-2 | 16 | once | TGTGCCAGCAGCCCTTGGACAGCCGGGGTGACAGATACGCAGTATTTT | CASSPWTAGVTDTQYF
TRBD2 | TRBJ2-1 | TRBV6-5 | 12 | - | TGTGCCAGCAGTTACGCAGCGGGGGAGCAGTTCTTC | CASSYAAGEQFF